Each of the 26 T cell receptor beta chains below was sequenced from the same sample in a study of PD-L1 blockade in urothelial cancer. Generated by immunoSEQ multiplex PCR, the TCRdb table keeps only in-frame clones and is missing some. This sample yields approximately 100,000 clones, of which approximately 91% are seen a single time; approximately 0.88% belongs to the top ten. Sequenced here: PBMCs, sampled around atezolizumab (anti-PD-L1) treatment. These receptors all stem from a woman aged 80 or over with urothelial cancer.

This chain joins TRBV19 and TRBJ2-1; 9 positions match TRBD2. This CDR3 has 19 residues. With 3 bases clipped from V and 0 bases from J, the junction kept 12 bases outside the gene matches. CDR1 LNHDA and CDR2 SQIVND come from the germline V gene (reference sequence). CDR3 loop: CASSISGGPLLISYNEQFF. CDR3 coding DNA: TGTGCCAGTAGTATCAGCGGGGGGCCGCTGTTAATCTCCTACAATGAGCAGTTCTTC.

V usage is TRBV5-4 and J usage is TRBJ1-5; 7 positions match TRBD1. The germline CDR1 and CDR2 sequences are SGHNT and YYREEE (reference sequence). V shed 4 bases, J shed 2 bases, and the junction held 3 bases outside the gene matches. The CDR3 length is 14 residues. The CDR3 DNA reads as TGTGCCAGCAGCCTAGACAGGGGCAATCAGCCCCAGCATTTT. Translated: CASSLDRGNQPQHF.

This clone has more than one count but fewer than ten. The chain couples TRBV6-1 to TRBJ1-1, with D possibly TRBD1 on 5 matching bases. V was clipped by 3 bases and J by 5 bases, with 10 bases between them. Germline CDR1 MNHNS, CDR2 SASEGT. The CDR3 contains 13 residues. The CDR3 spells CASSEGPWTEAFF. Written as DNA, the CDR3 is TGTGCCAGCAGTGAGGGGCCTTGGACTGAAGCTTTCTTT.

The chain carries TRBV6-5 and TRBJ2-7; 9 positions agree with TRBD2. V dropped 7 bases and J dropped 3; count of bases not matched to a gene: 10. The germline CDR1 and CDR2 sequences are MNHEY and SVGAGI. This CDR3 has 15 amino acids. CDR3 sequence (DNA): TGTGCCAGCACCCGATTTAGCGGGAGTGTCTACGAGCAGTACTTC. It translates to CASTRFSGSVYEQYF.

The genes are TRBV29-1 and TRBJ1-5; D not certain. Trimming cost V 6 bases and J 4 bases, with 13 bases left between them. Germline CDR1 SQVTM, CDR2 ANQGSEA. This CDR3 is 13 amino acids long. The chain's CDR3 is CSVAINQNQPQHF. In DNA form, the CDR3 reads TGCAGCGTAGCGATCAACCAAAATCAGCCCCAGCATTTT.

V and J are TRBV15 and TRBJ1-5; 9 bases fit TRBD1. The CDR3 has 16 residues. Germline V gene sequence: CDR1 LNHNV, CDR2 YYDKDF (reference sequence). Trimming at V came to 3 bases and at J to 5 bases, leaving 8 bases not matched to a gene. CDR3 sequence: CATSRMDRGRDQPQHF. Here the CDR3 DNA reads TGTGCCACCAGCAGGATGGACAGGGGAAGGGATCAGCCCCAGCATTTT.

The J gene is TRBJ1-5, the V gene TRBV5-1; 7 bases align to TRBD1. Germline V gives CDR1 SGHRS, CDR2 YFSETQ. V lost 2 bases and J lost 7; bases outside the gene matches: 15. The CDR3 covers 17 residues. The CDR3 DNA is TGCGCCAGCAGCTTACACCCCCTGACAGGGTTCGACCAGCCCCAGCATTTT. Protein: CASSLHPLTGFDQPQHF. The full variable domain, with the rest looked up from reference TRBV5-1 and TRBJ1-5, is KAGVTQTPRYLIKTRGQQVTLSCSPISGHRSVSWYQQTPGQGLQFLFEYFSETQRNKGNFPGRFSGRQFSNSRSEMNVSTLELGDSALYLCASSLHPLTGFDQPQHFGDGTRLSIL.

The chain couples TRBV29-1 to TRBJ1-3, with no clear D. The CDR3 runs to 16 residues. V dropped 3 bases and J dropped 0 bases, with 15 bases sitting between them. The germline V gene encodes CDR1 SQVTM and CDR2 ANQGSEA. Here the CDR3 reads CSVDLDGVSSGNTIYF. DNA of the CDR3: TGCAGCGTTGACCTCGACGGAGTCTCCTCTGGAAACACCATATATTTT.

V is TRBV11-3 and J is TRBJ2-7, with unresolved D. The CDR3 contains 12 residues. In germline, CDR1 is SGHNT, CDR2 YENEEA. V dropped 5 bases and J dropped 6 bases, with 11 bases sitting between them. DNA of the CDR3: TGTGCCAGCAGCCAACCCCCGGGCGAGCAGTACTTC. Residues: CASSQPPGEQYF.

The genes are TRBV20-1 and TRBJ2-3; D not resolved. The CDR3 contains 11 residues. V was pared by 5 bases and J by 6 bases, with 9 bases between. Germline V gene sequence: CDR1 DFQATT, CDR2 SNEGSKA (reference sequence). CDR3 nucleotides: TGCAGTGCTGGAGCTCTGGATACGCAGTATTTT. It encodes CSAGALDTQYF.

This sequence joins TRBV5-1 and TRBJ2-3; D gene ambiguous. V was shortened by 4 bases and J by 1 base, with 10 bases between the two germline ends. The germline CDR1 and CDR2 sequences are SGHRS and YFSETQ. This CDR3 has 14 amino acids. The CDR3 protein is CASSTLFGTDTQYF. The CDR3 DNA sequence: TGCGCCAGCAGCACGCTATTCGGCACAGATACGCAGTATTTT.

This chain joins TRBV4-2 and TRBJ2-7, with 7 positions matching TRBD1. Looked up from germline, CDR1 is LGHNA and CDR2 is YNFKEQ. The CDR3 has 15 residues. J lost 6 bases, V lost 0 bases, and 8 bases had no gene match. In DNA, the CDR3 is TGTGCCAGCAGCCAAGATGACGAGGGGGCCGGCGAGCAGTACTTC. Protein: CASSQDDEGAGEQYF.

The J gene is TRBJ1-1, the V gene TRBV7-9, with 8 bases matching TRBD1. Germline CDR1 is SEHNR and CDR2 is FQNEAQ (reference sequence). The V gene end was trimmed by 10 bases and the J gene end by 1 base; junction bases not matched to a gene: 8. The CDR3 contains 14 residues. DNA of the CDR3: TGTGCCACTTCGTCGGGGACAGGGAACACTGAAGCTTTCTTT. It encodes CATSSGTGNTEAFF.

The J gene is TRBJ2-4, the V gene TRBV25-1; a possible D gene is TRBD2 (5 bases). Between the trimmed V and J ends, which lost 5 bases and 8 bases, there was a span of 10 bases. CDR3 size: 12 residues. Germline-derived CDR1 and CDR2 are MGHDK and SYGVNS. CDR3 sequence reads: CASSNSVDIQYF. CDR3 DNA: TGTGCCAGCAGTAATAGCGTGGACATTCAGTACTTC.

The rearrangement joins TRBV4-1 to TRBJ2-7; tentative D call: TRBD1 (6 bases). Germline CDR1 is MGHRA and CDR2 is YSYEKL. This CDR3 comprises 15 residues. Trimming took off 3 bases at V and 0 bases at J, with 12 bases between the two ends. CDR3 sequence reads: CASSQGTRSSYEQYF. The DNA for the CDR3 is TGCGCCAGCAGCCAGGGGACACGCAGCTCCTACGAGCAGTACTTC.

This clone has only one observation. The J gene is TRBJ2-1, the V gene TRBV19; TRBD1 aligns across 7 bases. The V and J ends lost 4 bases and 0 bases, in that order; junction bases with no gene match: 6. The CDR3 totals 16 residues. Germline V gene data show CDR1 as LNHDA and CDR2 as SQIVND (reference sequence). The CDR3, as DNA: TGTGCCAGTAGTACCTTCAGGGGGAGCTCCTACAATGAGCAGTTCTTC. Protein: CASSTFRGSSYNEQFF.

The chain links TRBV9 to TRBJ2-1, with 12 bases lining up with TRBD2. CDR3 length equals 15 residues. With 6 bases clipped from V and 5 bases from J, the junction kept 6 bases outside the gene matches. From germline, CDR1 is SGDLS and CDR2 YYNGEE. In nucleotides, the CDR3 is TGTGCCAGCACGACTAGCGGGAGTCGCGACAATGAGCAGTTCTTC. The encoded protein is CASTTSGSRDNEQFF.

This sequence joins TRBV14 and TRBJ1-3; D is uncertain. The CDR3 is 12 amino acids. The germline V gene encodes CDR1 SGHDN and CDR2 FVKESK. The V gene lost 4 bases and the J gene lost 2 bases, with 3 bases spanning the gap. The CDR3 region has the DNA TGTGCCAGCAGCCTCACTGGAAACACCATATATTTT. Translating it yields CASSLTGNTIYF.

This rearrangement joins TRBV5-4 to TRBJ2-7; 15 nucleotides agree with TRBD2. CDR3 length equals 18 residues. Trimming cost V 0 bases and J 3 bases; bases outside gene matches: 7. Germline V CDR1 and CDR2: SGHNT, YYREEE (reference sequence). DNA for the CDR3: TGTGCCAGCAGCTTGGCCGGACTAGCGGGAGGGGGGGGCTACGAGCAGTACTTC. This translates into CASSLAGLAGGGGYEQYF.

The chain employs TRBV27 and TRBJ1-1; D not resolved. Deletions cut 3 bases from V and 7 bases from J, with 15 bases between. CDR3 length equals 14 residues. Germline CDR1 reads MNHEY; CDR2 reads SMNVEV (reference sequence). The CDR3 DNA sequence: TGTGCCAGCAGTTTTACCCCCACTGGTAATGAAGCTTTCTTT. Protein product: CASSFTPTGNEAFF.

The chain links TRBV9 to TRBJ1-1; unclear D gene. CDR3 length: 15 residues. Germline CDR1 and CDR2: SGDLS and YYNGEE. V dropped 0 bases and J dropped 0 bases, with 9 bases sitting between them. The CDR3 DNA reads TGTGCCAGCAGCGTAGGAACAGCCATGAACACTGAAGCTTTCTTT. Protein sequence: CASSVGTAMNTEAFF.

The chain recombines TRBV30 with TRBJ1-4; 9 bases match TRBD1. This CDR3 is 14 amino acids long. The V gene's germline CDR1 is GTSNPN and CDR2 SVGIG (reference sequence). The V and J ends lost 3 bases and 9 bases, in that order; junction bases with no gene match: 8. The CDR3 spells CAWRGQGPFQKLFF. CDR3 DNA: TGTGCCTGGAGGGGACAGGGCCCCTTTCAAAAACTGTTTTTT.

The gene calls are TRBV7-9 and TRBJ2-1; 9 bases agree with TRBD1. Looked up from germline, CDR1 is SEHNR and CDR2 is FQNEAQ (reference sequence). CDR3 length: 15 amino acids. V trimming: 9 bases; J trimming: 6 bases; junction bases outside the gene matches: 12. The CDR3 loop is CASGLGDRDVNEQFF. CDR3 nucleotide sequence: TGTGCCAGTGGCCTAGGGGACAGGGATGTCAATGAGCAGTTCTTC.

The gene calls are TRBV9 and TRBJ1-2; perhaps TRBD1 as D (6 bases). Germline values: CDR1 SGDLS, CDR2 YYNGEE. Trimming stripped 3 bases from V and 5 bases from J, with 17 bases between. The CDR3 runs to 15 residues. CDR3 coding DNA: TGTGCCAGCAGCGGGGAACAGGGATATCGGTATGGCTACACCTTC. This encodes CASSGEQGYRYGYTF.

This chain links TRBV5-1 with TRBJ2-7; 9 bases match TRBD2. V gave up 2 bases and J gave up 4 bases; unmatched junction bases: 7. Germline CDR1 reads SGHRS; CDR2 reads YFSETQ. CDR3 length equals 15 residues. As DNA, the CDR3 is TGCGCCAGCAGCTTTGTTAGCGGGAGCGGGTACGAGCAGTACTTC. This gives the protein CASSFVSGSGYEQYF.

The chain joins TRBV27 to TRBJ1-2; 10 positions agree with TRBD1. V lost 6 bases and J lost 10; bases outside the gene matches: 8. The CDR3 is made up of 13 amino acids. From germline, CDR1 is MNHEY and CDR2 SMNVEV (reference sequence). CDR3 amino acids: CASRTRDRGDYTF. The CDR3 nucleotides read TGTGCCAGCAGGACCCGGGACAGGGGTGACTACACCTTC.